This T cell receptor beta chain appears in the sequencing data of a study of cytotoxic CD8 clonotypes in ibrutinib-treated CLL. The ends lost 4 bases at V and 0 bases at J; junction bases unmatched: 8. CDR1 is SGHAT and CDR2 is FQNNGV in the germline V gene. The CDR3 contains 16 residues. This clone was detected many times. Profiling relied on immunoSEQ multiplex PCR, and the TCRdb table lists in-frame clones only, not all of them. The sample lists under 35,000 clones; approximately 68% were seen once. The material sequenced was PBMCs, taken after 24 months of ibrutinib treatment. The chain joins TRBV11-2 to TRBJ2-5, with TRBD1 matching over 7 bases. The sequence came from a human donor with chronic lymphocytic leukemia. The CDR3 DNA reads TGTGCCAGCAGCTCGGGGACAGCCCCGTACCAAGAGACCCAGTACTTC. Residues: CASSSGTAPYQETQYF.